A selection of T cell receptor beta chains follows, all from one sample in a study of chemoradiotherapy in HPV16-positive cancers. The method was immunoSEQ multiplex PCR; TCRdb's version includes in-frame clones alone and lacks a portion of them. Found here are tens of thousands of clones, roughly 78% of them singletons; the top ten hold roughly 3.8%. The sample here was blood, taken from a patient who underwent chemoradiotherapy. These receptors all stem from a human donor with HPV-associated anogenital cancer. The CDR3 runs from the conserved cysteine through the conserved F or W. Each record gives: J gene, clone size, V gene, D gene, CDR3 DNA, CDR3 protein. The D gene is left open where the match is weak. Size tells how often a clone was seen (once, few, many) or the class of an expanded clone, and some rows leave it out.

>TRBJ2-7|.|TRBV5-1|.
TGCGCCAGCAGCGCCCTACAGGGATCCTACGAGCAGTACTTC
CASSALQGSYEQYF
>TRBJ1-2|medium-sized|TRBV19|.
TGTGCCAGTAGTATTGGACAATCTAACTATGGCTACACCTTC
CASSIGQSNYGYTF
>TRBJ2-7|.|TRBV5-6|TRBD1
TGTGCCAGCAGCATAGGGACAGGACTAACCTACGAGCAGTACTTC
CASSIGTGLTYEQYF
>TRBJ2-7|.|TRBV6-1|.
TGTGCCAGCACGGGGTTCCCTAACTACGAGCAGTACTTC
CASTGFPNYEQYF
>TRBJ1-3|.|TRBV2|.
TGTGCCAGCAGCCACGCCGAAGAGTGGAGCTCTGGAAACACCATATATTTT
CASSHAEEWSSGNTIYF
>TRBJ2-3|.|TRBV6-1|.
TGTGCCAGCAGTGAAGCGGGCGGAACCCGCGTATTT
CASSEAGGTRVF
>TRBJ2-1|.|TRBV14|.
TGTGCCAGCAGCCCCTGGGCGCGGAGAACAACCTACAATGAGCAGTTCTTC
CASSPWARRTTYNEQFF
>TRBJ1-1|few|TRBV2|TRBD1
TGTGCCATCATTTGGGGACAGTGGACTGAAGCTTTCTTT
CAIIWGQWTEAFF
>TRBJ2-5|.|TRBV7-6|.
TGTGCCAGCAGCTTGGTCCAAGAGACCCAGTACTTC
CASSLVQETQYF
>TRBJ2-3|.|TRBV4-2|TRBD2
TGTGCCAGCAGCCAAGATCGGGCTAGCGGGGGCACAGATACGCAGTATTTT
CASSQDRASGGTDTQYF
>TRBJ2-7|.|TRBV11-2|TRBD2
TGTGCCAGCAACCCGGGGGGGACACACTCCTACGAGCAGTACTTC
CASNPGGTHSYEQYF
>TRBJ2-2|.|TRBV7-3|TRBD2
TGTGCCAGCAGCACAGCGGGGGGGCATTCGGAGCTGTTTTTT
CASSTAGGHSELFF
>TRBJ2-3|.|TRBV29-1|TRBD1
TGCAGCGTTCGACCGACAGGGGAGACAGATACGCAGTATTTT
CSVRPTGETDTQYF
>TRBJ2-7|.|TRBV23-1|.
TGCGCCAGCAGTCAATCGGAACAGGATTCCTACGAGCAGTACTTC
CASSQSEQDSYEQYF
>TRBJ2-3|.|TRBV18|TRBD2
TGTGCCAGCTCAGCCGGGACTAGCGGGGGAAGCACAGATACGCAGTATTTT
CASSAGTSGGSTDTQYF
>TRBJ1-6|.|TRBV10-3|TRBD1
TGTGCCATCGGGCGGACAGGGAACAATTCACCCCTCCACTTT
CAIGRTGNNSPLHF
>TRBJ2-5|.|TRBV9|.
TGTGCCAGCAGCCCTACCTGGAGGGGGGCCCAAGAGACCCAGTACTTC
CASSPTWRGAQETQYF
>TRBJ1-3|.|TRBV4-1|TRBD1
TGCGCCAGCAGCTTACGACAGGGATTCCAAAACACCATATATTTT
CASSLRQGFQNTIYF
>TRBJ2-1|few|TRBV2|TRBD2
TGTGCCAGCAGTGATTCTAGCGGGGGGAAATACAATGAGCAGTTCTTC
CASSDSSGGKYNEQFF
>TRBJ2-3|.|TRBV6-1|.
TGTGCCAGCAGTGAGAGACTCACAGCGACAGATACGCAGTATTTT
CASSERLTATDTQYF
>TRBJ2-1|.|TRBV10-3|.
TGTGCCATCAGTGGTACCCCTCAGGGGGGGCATGAGCAGTTCTTC
CAISGTPQGGHEQFF
>TRBJ2-2|.|TRBV27|.
TGTGCCAGCAGCCGACAGGCTACGAACACCGGGGAGCTGTTTTTT
CASSRQATNTGELFF
>TRBJ1-5|.|TRBV30|.
TGTGCCTGGACGAATAGGCAGGGGACTCAGCCCCAGCATTTT
CAWTNRQGTQPQHF
>TRBJ1-5|.|TRBV29-1|.
TGCAGCGTTGTAGCGGGTGGCAATCAGCCCCAGCATTTT
CSVVAGGNQPQHF
>TRBJ2-5|few|TRBV7-7|TRBD2
TGTGCCAGCAGCTTAGGCACTAGCGGGGGGGAGACCCAGTACTTC
CASSLGTSGGETQYF
>TRBJ2-3|once|TRBV4-1|.
TGCGCCAGCAGCCAACGGGGGTCCACAGATACGCAGTATTTT
CASSQRGSTDTQYF
>TRBJ2-1|.|TRBV5-8|TRBD2
TGTGCCAGCAGCTGGGTGGGACTAGCGGGGCCCAGCTCCTACAATGAGCAGTTCTTC
CASSWVGLAGPSSYNEQFF
>TRBJ1-2|.|TRBV29-1|.
TGCAGCGTGAAGGGGCCAGACTATGGCTACACCTTC
CSVKGPDYGYTF
>TRBJ2-1|.|TRBV20-1|.
TGTTGCAAGCAGGTCTTCAATGAGCAGTTCTTC
CCKQVFNEQFF
>TRBJ2-3|.|TRBV14|.
TGTGCCAGCAGCCAGGTCCAGGGGGGGGATACGCAGTATTTT
CASSQVQGGDTQYF
>TRBJ2-1|.|TRBV7-9|TRBD2
TGTGCCAGCAGCTTAGCGACTAGCGGGGTGAATGAGCAGTTCTTC
CASSLATSGVNEQFF
>TRBJ2-3|.|TRBV25-1|.
TGTGCCAGCAGTGGCAGCCTTAGCACAGATACGCAGTATTTT
CASSGSLSTDTQYF
>TRBJ1-2|.|TRBV6-5|.
TGTGCCAGCAGTTACTCGCCGGGGGCTAACTATGGCTACACCTTC
CASSYSPGANYGYTF
>TRBJ2-5|.|TRBV25-1|.
TGTGCCAGCAGTAGCCCCCGGGCTTTCCAAGAGACCCAGTACTTC
CASSSPRAFQETQYF
>TRBJ1-6|.|TRBV9|TRBD1
TGTGCCAGCAGCGAGGGGGCAGATAATTCACCCCTCCACTTT
CASSEGADNSPLHF
>TRBJ1-5|few|TRBV19|.
TGTGCCAGTAGTATAGGCGGAGGGGGGCCCCAGCATTTT
CASSIGGGGPQHF
>TRBJ1-2|.|TRBV14|.
TGTGCCAGCAGCCCCTCTGGGGGAACCAACTATGGCTACACCTTC
CASSPSGGTNYGYTF
>TRBJ2-5|.|TRBV18|.
TGTGCCAGCTCACCGGGACAAGAGACCCAGTACTTC
CASSPGQETQYF
>TRBJ2-7|.|TRBV9|TRBD2
TGTGCCAGCAGCGCGTCTAGCGGGGGAACCTACGAGCAGTACTTC
CASSASSGGTYEQYF
>TRBJ2-7|.|TRBV10-2|.
TGCGCCAGCAGGGACACGGGGTACGAGCAGTACTTC
CASRDTGYEQYF
>TRBJ1-1|.|TRBV14|.
TGTGCCAGCAGTCTAGGTGGTCGGAACACTGAAGCTTTCTTT
CASSLGGRNTEAFF
>TRBJ2-3|.|TRBV9|.
TGTGCCAGCAGCGATATGCCCAGGGGAGATACGCAGTATTTT
CASSDMPRGDTQYF
>TRBJ1-2|.|TRBV6-1|.
TGTGCCAGCAGTGAAGCTGGGGGTCTCGGTGGCTACACCTTC
CASSEAGGLGGYTF
>TRBJ2-7|.|TRBV5-4|.
TGTGCCAGCAGCTTGTGGATTTCCTCCTACGAGCAGTACTTC
CASSLWISSYEQYF
>TRBJ1-2|.|TRBV5-1|.
TGCGCCAGCAGCCTGGTAGAGACAGGAGACTATGGCTACACCTTC
CASSLVETGDYGYTF
>TRBJ2-1|.|TRBV5-5|.
TGTGCCAGCAGCTTGGTCCTCAGCTCCTACAATGAGCAGTTCTTC
CASSLVLSSYNEQFF
>TRBJ1-2|.|TRBV4-1|.
TGCGCCAGCAGCCAAGGAGAGTCTAGGGTGCCAGCTAACTATGGCTACACCTTC
CASSQGESRVPANYGYTF
>TRBJ1-3|.|TRBV18|.
TGTGCCAGCTCACCATTCGACGTCCGAGACACCATATATTTT
CASSPFDVRDTIYF
>TRBJ1-4|.|TRBV5-1|.
TGCGCCAGCAGTCGGGACAATAATGAAAAACTGTTTTTT
CASSRDNNEKLFF